This TCR beta chain was documented in a study of identical twins. Study observations and caveats: There were fewer insertions in abundant cord blood beta clonotypes, but memory repertoires showed no such pattern. Out-of-frame TCR alpha sharing in monozygotic twins exceeded recombination model predictions.

This CDR3 comprises 13 residues. Germline-derived CDR1 and CDR2 are KGHDR and SFDVKD. V was shortened by 3 bases and J by 5 bases, with 6 bases between the two germline ends. Template switching supplied a universal primer site; unique molecular identifiers were carried on the cDNA. TCRdb re-called the 5' RACE reads through MiXCR, storing one row per CDR3 protein. The table records about 1.7 million distinct CDR3 sequences, about 31% of them present only once. With respect to this clonotype: No antigen is known for it.

The clonotype was recovered from a newborn girl in good health. Sequences were obtained from cord blood. V is TRBV24-1 and J is TRBJ2-2; possible D gene TRBD1, 6 bases. The CDR3 loop is CATSDGTTGELFF. DNA of the CDR3: TGTGCCACCAGTGATGGGACAACCGGGGAGCTGTTTTTT.